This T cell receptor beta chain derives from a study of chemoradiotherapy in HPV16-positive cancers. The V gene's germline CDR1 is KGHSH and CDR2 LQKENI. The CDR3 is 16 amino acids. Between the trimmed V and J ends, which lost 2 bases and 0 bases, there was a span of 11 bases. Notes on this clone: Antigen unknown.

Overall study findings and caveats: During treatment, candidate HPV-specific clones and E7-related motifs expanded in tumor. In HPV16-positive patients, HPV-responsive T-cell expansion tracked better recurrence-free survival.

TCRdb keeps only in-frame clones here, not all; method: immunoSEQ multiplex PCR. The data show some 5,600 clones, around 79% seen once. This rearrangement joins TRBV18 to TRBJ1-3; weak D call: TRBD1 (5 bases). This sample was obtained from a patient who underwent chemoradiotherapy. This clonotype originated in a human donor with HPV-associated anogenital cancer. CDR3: CASSPGWGISGNTIYF. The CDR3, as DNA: TGTGCCAGCTCACCAGGGTGGGGGATCTCTGGAAACACCATATATTTT.